What follows is one T cell receptor beta chain and its context. Trimming took off 0 bases at V and 9 bases at J, with 16 bases between the two ends. CDR3 length: 14 amino acids. CDR1 and CDR2 (germline): SGDLS, YYNGEE. Assay: immunoSEQ multiplex PCR; the TCRdb copy retains only in-frame clones and omits some. The sample contains 25,000 to 30,000 clones, 80% of which appear only once. This sample stems from a study of Siglec-9 on CD8 T cells in melanoma. The chain carries TRBV9 and TRBJ2-7, with a weak D call TRBD1 (5 bases). Sequenced material: Siglec-9- CD8+ T cells sorted from blood. The receptor's source is a human donor in good health. The CDR3 here is CASSVDDAGMMQYF. DNA of the CDR3: TGTGCCAGCAGCGTAGATGATGCAGGGATGATGCAGTACTTC.